These T cell receptor beta chains were read from a single sample in a study of metastatic and nonmetastatic thyroid tumors. With MiXCR, TCRdb called clones anew from the PCR reads. The sample records some 36,000 clones, about 18% being singletons. Sequencing input: blood. The receptors shown here come from a male donor with papillary thyroid cancer or a benign thyroid nodule (not recorded which). Some clones in this sample may be carry-over from other donors' samples. Each CDR3 is given with its conserved first and last residue. The D gene is left open where the match is weak. The size field is filled for only some rows; it gives once, few, many or a size class.

clone_size: -
d_call: TRBD1
v_call: TRBV30
cdr3_length: 13
j_call: TRBJ1-1
cdr3_nt: TGTGCCTGGAGTGTATCCAGCAGGGGGGTGACTTTCTTT
cdr3_aa: CAWSVSSRGVTFF

clone_size: -
d_call: -
v_call: TRBV5-1
cdr3_length: 13
j_call: TRBJ2-7
cdr3_nt: TGCGCCAGCAGCGAGATGGGGACCTACGAGCAGTACTTC
cdr3_aa: CASSEMGTYEQYF

clone_size: few
d_call: -
v_call: TRBV28
cdr3_length: 13
j_call: TRBJ1-2
cdr3_nt: TGTGCCAGCAGTTTATATCGGACGGCCTTCTACACCTTC
cdr3_aa: CASSLYRTAFYTF

clone_size: -
d_call: -
v_call: TRBV19
cdr3_length: 19
j_call: TRBJ1-5
cdr3_nt: TGTGCCAGTAGTATTTCCCCGTCCCGGACGAGTGGAGCCAATCAGCCCCAGCATTTT
cdr3_aa: CASSISPSRTSGANQPQHF

clone_size: few
d_call: -
v_call: TRBV10-1
cdr3_length: 13
j_call: TRBJ2-2
cdr3_nt: TGCGCCAGCATTGAGGTGTTGACCGGGGAGCTGTTTTTT
cdr3_aa: CASIEVLTGELFF

clone_size: many
d_call: -
v_call: TRBV7-6
cdr3_length: 15
j_call: TRBJ1-1
cdr3_nt: TGTGCCAGCAGCTTAGGTATACCGGGCGGCACTGAAGCTTTCTTT
cdr3_aa: CASSLGIPGGTEAFF

clone_size: many
d_call: -
v_call: TRBV5-1
cdr3_length: 14
j_call: TRBJ1-3
cdr3_nt: TGCGCCAGCAGCTCCACATATCAGGGGAACACCATATATTTT
cdr3_aa: CASSSTYQGNTIYF

clone_size: few
d_call: -
v_call: TRBV10-3
cdr3_length: 13
j_call: TRBJ1-6
cdr3_nt: TGTGTCATCAGTGAGGGGGAGAATTCACCCCTCCACTTT
cdr3_aa: CVISEGENSPLHF

clone_size: many
d_call: TRBD2
v_call: TRBV11-3
cdr3_length: 17
j_call: TRBJ2-4
cdr3_nt: TGTGCCAGCAGCTTAGTGTCTAGCGGGAGAGCCAAAAACATTCAGTACTTC
cdr3_aa: CASSLVSSGRAKNIQYF

clone_size: -
d_call: -
v_call: TRBV11-3
cdr3_length: 14
j_call: TRBJ2-7
cdr3_nt: TGTGCCAGCAGCTGTGACTATGGGGTCTACGAGCAGTACTTC
cdr3_aa: CASSCDYGVYEQYF

clone_size: many
d_call: TRBD1
v_call: TRBV5-1
cdr3_length: 16
j_call: TRBJ2-5
cdr3_nt: TGCGCCAGCAGCTTGGAGCCTCCGACAGGGCTAGAGACCCAGTACTTC
cdr3_aa: CASSLEPPTGLETQYF

clone_size: many
d_call: -
v_call: TRBV7-9
cdr3_length: 15
j_call: TRBJ1-4
cdr3_nt: TGTGCCAGCAGCTACGGACAGAGCCTTAATGAAAAACTGTTTTTT
cdr3_aa: CASSYGQSLNEKLFF

clone_size: many
d_call: -
v_call: TRBV12-3/TRBV12-4
cdr3_length: 15
j_call: TRBJ2-3
cdr3_nt: TGTGCCAGCAGTACAGCAGGGTTCTACACAGATACGCAGTATTTT
cdr3_aa: CASSTAGFYTDTQYF

clone_size: -
d_call: -
v_call: TRBV5-4
cdr3_length: 12
j_call: TRBJ2-4
cdr3_nt: TGTGCCAGCAGCCTTAGAGACAGCATTCAGTACTTC
cdr3_aa: CASSLRDSIQYF

clone_size: many
d_call: TRBD2
v_call: TRBV27
cdr3_length: 14
j_call: TRBJ2-1
cdr3_nt: TGTGCCAGCAGGCCGGCTAGCGGGGGCCCGGAGCGGTTCTTC
cdr3_aa: CASRPASGGPERFF

clone_size: many
d_call: -
v_call: TRBV3-1
cdr3_length: 14
j_call: TRBJ1-4
cdr3_nt: TGTGCCAGCAGCCAAGCTCTCCAGAATGAAAAACTGTTTTTT
cdr3_aa: CASSQALQNEKLFF

clone_size: many
d_call: -
v_call: TRBV6-1
cdr3_length: 14
j_call: TRBJ2-1
cdr3_nt: TGTGCCAGCAGTTCCCCCCCCATCGACAATGAGCAGTTCTTC
cdr3_aa: CASSSPPIDNEQFF

clone_size: many
d_call: TRBD2
v_call: TRBV20-1
cdr3_length: 14
j_call: TRBJ2-3
cdr3_nt: TGCAGTGCTCGAACTAGCGGACTCACAGATACGCAGTATTTT
cdr3_aa: CSARTSGLTDTQYF

clone_size: few
d_call: TRBD1
v_call: TRBV6-5
cdr3_length: 15
j_call: TRBJ2-7
cdr3_nt: TGTGCCAGCAGTTACTCACCGACAGGGGGGGACGAGCAGTACTTC
cdr3_aa: CASSYSPTGGDEQYF

clone_size: many
d_call: -
v_call: TRBV7-8
cdr3_length: 15
j_call: TRBJ2-5
cdr3_nt: TGTGCCAGCAGCTTAGTACATGGTAGAGGGGAGACCCAGTACTTC
cdr3_aa: CASSLVHGRGETQYF

clone_size: few
d_call: -
v_call: TRBV19
cdr3_length: 14
j_call: TRBJ2-2
cdr3_nt: TGTGCCACTGCCGGGACACATAACACCGGGGAGCTGTTTTTT
cdr3_aa: CATAGTHNTGELFF

clone_size: many
d_call: TRBD2
v_call: TRBV27
cdr3_length: 16
j_call: TRBJ2-7
cdr3_nt: TGTGCCAGCAGTGGCCAGGGGACTAGCGGTTATTACGAGCAGTACTTC
cdr3_aa: CASSGQGTSGYYEQYF

clone_size: many
d_call: -
v_call: TRBV5-1
cdr3_length: 16
j_call: TRBJ2-7
cdr3_nt: TGCGCCAGCAGCCTAACAACTCCGCCAAGCTCCTACGAGCAGTACTTC
cdr3_aa: CASSLTTPPSSYEQYF

clone_size: many
d_call: -
v_call: TRBV27
cdr3_length: 14
j_call: TRBJ2-2
cdr3_nt: TGTGCCAGCAGTTTAATGGATAACACCGGGGAGCTGTTTTTT
cdr3_aa: CASSLMDNTGELFF

clone_size: many
d_call: TRBD2
v_call: TRBV6-4
cdr3_length: 15
j_call: TRBJ2-1
cdr3_nt: TGTGCCAGCAGTGAGACTAGCGGGGATTACAATGAGCAGTTCTTC
cdr3_aa: CASSETSGDYNEQFF

clone_size: -
d_call: TRBD1
v_call: TRBV11-1
cdr3_length: 19
j_call: TRBJ2-6
cdr3_nt: TGTGCCAGCAGCCAACAGGGGTACCGAGCGCGGCCTGGGGCCAACGTCCTGACTTTC
cdr3_aa: CASSQQGYRARPGANVLTF

clone_size: medium-sized
d_call: TRBD2
v_call: TRBV12-3/TRBV12-4
cdr3_length: 14
j_call: TRBJ2-7
cdr3_nt: TGTGCCAGCAGTTTCGTAGCGGGACACCACGAGCAGTACTTC
cdr3_aa: CASSFVAGHHEQYF

clone_size: few
d_call: -
v_call: TRBV6-2/TRBV6-3
cdr3_length: 14
j_call: TRBJ1-1
cdr3_nt: TGTGCCAGCAGTTACTCCCAGGGGAGCACTGAAGCTTTCTTT
cdr3_aa: CASSYSQGSTEAFF

clone_size: medium-sized
d_call: -
v_call: TRBV12-3/TRBV12-4
cdr3_length: 15
j_call: TRBJ2-1
cdr3_nt: TGTGCCAGCAGTTTTTATACAGGGATCCACAATGAGCAGTTCTTC
cdr3_aa: CASSFYTGIHNEQFF

clone_size: many
d_call: -
v_call: TRBV20-1
cdr3_length: 14
j_call: TRBJ1-6
cdr3_nt: TGCAGTGCTAGATTTGACGGCGGAAATTCACCCCTCCACTTT
cdr3_aa: CSARFDGGNSPLHF

clone_size: -
d_call: -
v_call: TRBV19
cdr3_length: 14
j_call: TRBJ1-1
cdr3_nt: TGTGCCAGTAGGGCCCCAGGGCCGCCCTATGAAGCTTTCTTT
cdr3_aa: CASRAPGPPYEAFF

clone_size: many
d_call: TRBD2
v_call: TRBV5-5
cdr3_length: 15
j_call: TRBJ2-5
cdr3_nt: TGTGCCAGCAGCTTCGGACTAGCGGGGGGTGAGACCCAGTACTTC
cdr3_aa: CASSFGLAGGETQYF

clone_size: many
d_call: TRBD1
v_call: TRBV6-1
cdr3_length: 15
j_call: TRBJ1-4
cdr3_nt: TGTGCCAGCGGACAGGGAAGCGCGACTAATGAAAAACTGTTTTTT
cdr3_aa: CASGQGSATNEKLFF

clone_size: many
d_call: -
v_call: TRBV11-3
cdr3_length: 15
j_call: TRBJ2-3
cdr3_nt: TGTGCCAGCAGCTTGTCCGGACCTAGCACAGATACGCAGTATTTT
cdr3_aa: CASSLSGPSTDTQYF

clone_size: -
d_call: TRBD1
v_call: TRBV20-1
cdr3_length: 14
j_call: TRBJ1-4
cdr3_nt: TGCAGTGCGCCACAGGGGGGCGCCGGTGAAAAACTGTTTTTT
cdr3_aa: CSAPQGGAGEKLFF

clone_size: many
d_call: TRBD2
v_call: TRBV3-1
cdr3_length: 11
j_call: TRBJ2-1
cdr3_nt: TGTGCCAGCAGCCAACTAGCGGGCCAGTTCTTC
cdr3_aa: CASSQLAGQFF

clone_size: -
d_call: -
v_call: TRBV11-1
cdr3_length: 15
j_call: TRBJ2-5
cdr3_nt: TGTGCCAGTAGCCCTCGGGGGTCGCTTCGGGAGACCCAGTACTTC
cdr3_aa: CASSPRGSLRETQYF

clone_size: many
d_call: -
v_call: TRBV12-3/TRBV12-4
cdr3_length: 13
j_call: TRBJ2-1
cdr3_nt: TGTGCCAGCAGTCCGCAAGAATACAATGAGCAGTTCTTC
cdr3_aa: CASSPQEYNEQFF

clone_size: -
d_call: TRBD2
v_call: TRBV2
cdr3_length: 14
j_call: TRBJ2-1
cdr3_nt: TGTGCCAGCAGTGAAAGACTAGCGGGAGGTTTTATGTTCTTC
cdr3_aa: CASSERLAGGFMFF

clone_size: many
d_call: TRBD1
v_call: TRBV3-1
cdr3_length: 15
j_call: TRBJ1-1
cdr3_nt: TGTGCCAGCAGCCCGGGGGACAGGGGGGACGATGAAGCTTTCTTT
cdr3_aa: CASSPGDRGDDEAFF

clone_size: many
d_call: -
v_call: TRBV18
cdr3_length: 14
j_call: TRBJ1-1
cdr3_nt: TGTGCCAGCTCACCATCACAGCTGAACACTGAAGCTTTCTTT
cdr3_aa: CASSPSQLNTEAFF

clone_size: many
d_call: TRBD1
v_call: TRBV11-3
cdr3_length: 13
j_call: TRBJ2-7
cdr3_nt: TGTGCCAGCAGCGTAAACAGGGGCTCTGAGCAGTACTTC
cdr3_aa: CASSVNRGSEQYF

clone_size: many
d_call: TRBD1
v_call: TRBV20-1
cdr3_length: 16
j_call: TRBJ1-6
cdr3_nt: TGCAGTGCTAGCCGGGACAGCTTCGGCTCGTATTCACCCCTCCACTTT
cdr3_aa: CSASRDSFGSYSPLHF

clone_size: -
d_call: TRBD2
v_call: TRBV20-1
cdr3_length: 15
j_call: TRBJ2-1
cdr3_nt: TGCAGTGCTAGACACGCGGGGGGAGAATACAATGAGCAGTTCTTC
cdr3_aa: CSARHAGGEYNEQFF

clone_size: many
d_call: -
v_call: TRBV20-1
cdr3_length: 16
j_call: TRBJ2-7
cdr3_nt: TGCAGTGCTAGAGATCTTTTCCGCGGGCCCCCCTACGAGCAGTACTTC
cdr3_aa: CSARDLFRGPPYEQYF

clone_size: many
d_call: TRBD2
v_call: TRBV20-1
cdr3_length: 16
j_call: TRBJ2-1
cdr3_nt: TGCAGTGCTAGGAGCCTAGCGGGAGAGGACTACAATGAGCAGTTCTTC
cdr3_aa: CSARSLAGEDYNEQFF

clone_size: many
d_call: -
v_call: TRBV2
cdr3_length: 12
j_call: TRBJ2-5
cdr3_nt: TGTGCCAGCAGTGAAGCGTGGGCCCTCGAGTACTTC
cdr3_aa: CASSEAWALEYF

clone_size: many
d_call: -
v_call: TRBV7-6
cdr3_length: 16
j_call: TRBJ2-7
cdr3_nt: TGTGCCAGCAGCCCTCAGGCAGGGCCCGTTTCCTACGAGCAGTACTTC
cdr3_aa: CASSPQAGPVSYEQYF

clone_size: many
d_call: -
v_call: TRBV20-1
cdr3_length: 16
j_call: TRBJ2-1
cdr3_nt: TGCAGTGCAACCCCGGGTAGCTCTATTTCGGACAATGAGCAGTTCTTC
cdr3_aa: CSATPGSSISDNEQFF

clone_size: many
d_call: -
v_call: TRBV20-1
cdr3_length: 15
j_call: TRBJ1-1
cdr3_nt: TGCAGTGCTAGAGACTCTCAGGGCCGAACCTATGAAGCTTTCTTT
cdr3_aa: CSARDSQGRTYEAFF

clone_size: many
d_call: TRBD2
v_call: TRBV6-4
cdr3_length: 14
j_call: TRBJ2-3
cdr3_nt: TGTGCCAGCAGCACTAGCGAGTCCACAGATACGCAGTATTTT
cdr3_aa: CASSTSESTDTQYF

clone_size: -
d_call: -
v_call: TRBV5-1
cdr3_length: 15
j_call: TRBJ2-1
cdr3_nt: TGCGCCAGCAGCACCGGACAGTTCAGTGTGAATGAGCAGTTCTTC
cdr3_aa: CASSTGQFSVNEQFF

clone_size: -
d_call: TRBD1
v_call: TRBV20-1
cdr3_length: 14
j_call: TRBJ1-2
cdr3_nt: TGCAGTGCTAGATCCCCATGGACAGGGGATGGCTACACCTTC
cdr3_aa: CSARSPWTGDGYTF

clone_size: -
d_call: TRBD2
v_call: TRBV6-1
cdr3_length: 15
j_call: TRBJ2-3
cdr3_nt: TGTGCCAGCAGTTCGCTAGCGGGGGGCGCAGATACGCAGTATTTT
cdr3_aa: CASSSLAGGADTQYF

clone_size: many
d_call: -
v_call: TRBV27
cdr3_length: 15
j_call: TRBJ1-1
cdr3_nt: TGTGCCAGCAGTTCGACAAACCGGAGGGGCACTGAAGCTTTCTTT
cdr3_aa: CASSSTNRRGTEAFF

clone_size: few
d_call: -
v_call: TRBV6-1
cdr3_length: 17
j_call: TRBJ1-2
cdr3_nt: TGTGCCAGCAGTGAAGCGCTAGGAGGGAGGCCCTTCTATGGCTACACCTTC
cdr3_aa: CASSEALGGRPFYGYTF